This T cell receptor (beta chain) appears in the sequencing data of a study of T cells expressing NK-cell markers. General study points: Similarly, these clonotypes led the CD3+CD56-NKG2C+ fraction as well in several donors.

Points on this clonotype: Antigen: not known.

CDR1 SGHRS and CDR2 YFSETQ come from the germline V gene. This CDR3 is built from 14 residues. TCRdb derives one entry per CDR3 protein from the 5' RACE reads, leaving out DNA. The sample holds about half a million distinct CDR3 sequences. Sequenced sample: blood T cells: a sorted CD56 or NKG2C T cell subset, CD4+ or CD8+ T cells, or bulk PBMC T cells (not recorded which). The TCR comes from a woman between 45 and 65 years old in good health. The chain links TRBV5-1 to TRBJ2-5. The CDR3 protein is CASSFSGHQETQYF.